The T cell receptor beta chain under discussion was sequenced for a study of cytomegalovirus exposure and HLA in healthy donors. The wider study: Clustering assigned over 70% of the roughly 380 genotyped donors to the Caucasian-associated ancestry cluster. Study findings and constraints: In a later analysis, compared with equally common non-associated chains, HLA-associated beta chains were more expanded. Near-uniform donor sequencing depth was presumed by presence/absence analyses.

13 Jbeta primers and 60 Vbeta primers were used for the PCR. The table came from immunoSEQ multiplex PCR; TCRdb's copy has only in-frame clones and leaves some out. This table has 76,000 or so clones, roughly 73% appearing once. As concerns this clone: Its cognate antigen is unknown.

Germline CDR1 reads SGHTA; CDR2 reads FQGNSA. The CDR3 runs to 14 residues. Trimming cost V 5 bases and J 2 bases, with 7 bases left between them. The receptor was isolated from a woman between 40 and 50 years old in good health and CMV-seropositive. The chain links TRBV7-2 to TRBJ1-6; maybe TRBD1 (6 bases). The sample was PBMCs. Here the CDR3 reads CASSPGAYNSPLHF. CDR3 coding DNA: TGTGCCAGCAGCCCAGGGGCCTATAATTCACCCCTCCACTTT.